A selection of T cell receptor beta chains follows, all from one sample in a study of Ad26.COV2.S vaccination and SARS-CoV-2 variants. The table came from immunoSEQ multiplex PCR; TCRdb's copy has only in-frame clones and leaves some out. The sample lists roughly 680,000 clones; 70% to 90% were seen once. Specimen: peripheral blood, collected in a trial of Ad26.COV2.S vaccine versus placebo. These receptors were obtained from a person between 18 and 65 years old who received the Ad26.COV2.S COVID-19 vaccine or a placebo. Both conserved end residues are part of each CDR3. A D gene is named only where the DNA matches it firmly. Size values are once, few and many counts, or a class for expanded clones, and some rows have none.

v_gene	d_gene	abundance	j_gene	len	CDR3nt	CDR3aa
TRBV29-1	NA	NA	TRBJ1-4	13	TGCAGCGTAAAGACGGGCTTAATTGAAAAACTGTTTTTT	CSVKTGLIEKLFF
TRBV24-1	NA	NA	TRBJ1-2	13	TGTGCCACCAGTGATTTTTGGGGGGACGGCTACACCTTC	CATSDFWGDGYTF
TRBV18	TRBD2	few	TRBJ2-7	17	TGTGCCAGCTCACCACCGTCTAGACTAGCGGGGGGACTCGAGCAGTACTTC	CASSPPSRLAGGLEQYF
TRBV7-9	NA	NA	TRBJ2-7	12	TGTGCCAGCAGCGAAGGGGGTCCCGAGCAGTACTTC	CASSEGGPEQYF
TRBV5-6	TRBD2	few	TRBJ2-1	13	TGTGCCAGCAGCCCACGACTAGCGGGTGAGCAGTTCTTC	CASSPRLAGEQFF
TRBV3-1/TRBV3-2	NA	NA	TRBJ2-3	15	TGTGCCAGCAGCCGGGAAGCCGGAACGGTCGGTACGCAGTATTTT	CASSREAGTVGTQYF
TRBV2	TRBD1	NA	TRBJ1-6	13	TGTGCCAGTCGACAGGGAAATAATTCACCCCTCCACTTT	CASRQGNNSPLHF
TRBV4-3	TRBD2	NA	TRBJ2-3	15	TGCGCCAGCAGCCCCGAAGCGGGGCTCACAGATACGCAGTATTTT	CASSPEAGLTDTQYF
TRBV7-2	NA	NA	TRBJ1-2	15	TGTGCCAGCAGCCCCCCCCGGGGGCAGGGAAGGGGCTACACCTTC	CASSPPRGQGRGYTF
TRBV6-2/TRBV6-3	NA	NA	TRBJ1-5	15	TGTGCCAGCAGTTTACAGGGAGTGTTCAATCAGCCCCAGCATTTT	CASSLQGVFNQPQHF
TRBV29-1	NA	NA	TRBJ1-1	14	TGCAGCGTTGAAGATTGGCGGGGGAACACTGAAGCTTTCTTT	CSVEDWRGNTEAFF
TRBV18	NA	NA	TRBJ1-1	14	TGTGCCAGCTCACCGGAGGGGGGCCGGGGTGAAGCTTTCTTT	CASSPEGGRGEAFF
TRBV5-1	NA	NA	TRBJ2-3	13	TGCGCCAGCCGAGGAGGGGTCACAGATACGCAGTATTTT	CASRGGVTDTQYF
TRBV11-2	TRBD1	NA	TRBJ1-4	12	TGTGCCAGCAGCAGTAAACCGACAGGGCTGTTTTTT	CASSSKPTGLFF
TRBV7-9	NA	NA	TRBJ2-1	16	TGTGCCAGCAGCTCCCACGGGGGCCAGACCTACAATGAGCAGTTCTTC	CASSSHGGQTYNEQFF
TRBV7-3	NA	NA	TRBJ2-1	16	TGTGCCAGCAGCTCCCGCGAGCGAGGATACTACAATGAGCAGTTCTTC	CASSSRERGYYNEQFF
TRBV6-2/TRBV6-3	TRBD1	NA	TRBJ1-1	13	TGTGCCAGCAGTCCGGGACAGGGAACTGAAGCTTTCTTT	CASSPGQGTEAFF
TRBV7-9	TRBD2	NA	TRBJ2-2	16	TGTGCCAGCAGCCCTGGGACTAGCGAGAACACCGGGGAGCTGTTTTTT	CASSPGTSENTGELFF
TRBV14	TRBD2	NA	TRBJ2-2	16	TGTGCCAGCAGCATTAGGACTAGCATAAACACCGGGGAGCTGTTTTTT	CASSIRTSINTGELFF
TRBV20-1	NA	NA	TRBJ2-3	10	TGCAGTGCCTCCACAGATACGCAGTATTTT	CSASTDTQYF
TRBV7-7	NA	once	TRBJ2-5	13	TGTGCCAGCAGCCGAGACAGTCGGGAGACCCAGTACTTC	CASSRDSRETQYF
TRBV7-9	TRBD1	NA	TRBJ1-1	15	TGTGCCAGCAGCACACTCCAGGGGGCGGTAACTGAAGCTTTCTTT	CASSTLQGAVTEAFF
TRBV6-1	NA	NA	TRBJ2-7	13	TGTGCCAGCAGTGACGGGAGTTCTTACGAGCAGTACTTC	CASSDGSSYEQYF
TRBV14	TRBD1	NA	TRBJ2-3	17	TGTGCCAGCAGCTCACGACAGGGGGCACCACACTGGGATACGCAGTATTTT	CASSSRQGAPHWDTQYF
TRBV6-1	NA	NA	TRBJ2-5	15	TGTGCCAGCAGTGAAGGGGGGAGGGGGCGGGAGACCCAGTACTTC	CASSEGGRGRETQYF
TRBV7-2	TRBD1	NA	TRBJ1-2	14	TGTGCCAGCAGCTTAAACAGGGGGCGAGAAGGCTACACCTTC	CASSLNRGREGYTF
TRBV3-1/TRBV3-2	NA	NA	TRBJ2-3	15	TGTGCCAGCAGCCAAGAGGTGGGGGTCCCAGATACGCAGTATTTT	CASSQEVGVPDTQYF